This T cell receptor beta chain was documented in a study of identical twins. Germline CDR1 and CDR2: SQVTM and ANQGSEA. The V end was cut by 7 bases, the J end by 5 bases, with 17 bases between. The CDR3 is made up of 13 amino acids. TCRdb reanalysed the 5' RACE reads using MiXCR and keeps one entry per CDR3 protein. This table holds hundreds of thousands of distinct CDR3 sequences, around 8.3% found once. This clonotype showed up many times. These data were also reused for a study on yellow fever vaccine responses in identical twins.

The chain links TRBV29-1 to TRBJ2-5; a weak D match, TRBD1 (6 bases). Sequences were obtained from PBMCs. The clonotype comes from a woman between 18 and 30 years old in good health. CDR3 sequence: CSGRQAKGETQYF. The DNA for the CDR3 is TGCAGCGGGAGACAGGCCAAGGGGGAGACCCAGTACTTC.